The 29 T cell receptor beta chains listed next were all sequenced from one sample in a study of shared clonotypes between healthy human individuals. The repertoire was sequenced with immunoSEQ multiplex PCR; TCRdb's copy has only in-frame clones and lacks some. The sample records around 700,000 clones, around 73% being singletons. Sequencing input: memory CD4+ T cells sorted from blood. The subset denotes: CD45RA-negative fraction. Source of these receptors: a woman in her 30s in good health.

The chain links TRBV7-9 to TRBJ2-2; D perhaps matches TRBD1 (6 bases). V dropped 6 bases and J dropped 1 base, with 12 bases sitting between them. CDR3 size: 15 residues. Germline loops: CDR1 SEHNR, CDR2 FQNEAQ (reference sequence). The CDR3 sequence is CASRRTGQNTGELFF. Written as DNA, the CDR3 is TGTGCCAGCAGACGAACGGGACAGAACACCGGGGAGCTGTTTTTT. Supplemented by reference TRBV7-9 and TRBJ2-2, the full variable domain reads DTGVSQNPRHKITKRGQNVTFRCDPISEHNRLYWYRQTLGQGPEFLTYFQNEAQLEKSRLLSDRFSAERPKGSFSTLEIQRTEQGDSAMYLCASRRTGQNTGELFFGEGSRLTVL.

To note about this clone: With a far larger clone one base away, a read error is the likely cause. The identical CDR3 is also encoded by other nucleotide sequences in the sample. The gene calls are TRBV6-5 and TRBJ2-7; D call uncertain. The germline V gene has CDR1 MNHEY and CDR2 SVGAGI. CDR3 length: 12 residues. The CDR3 is CASSRTSYEQYF. In DNA, the CDR3 is TGTGCCAGCAGTCGGACCTCCTACGAGCAATACTTC.

The count of this clone is one. The rearrangement uses TRBV19 and TRBJ2-3; 7 positions match TRBD2. Trimming cost V 9 bases and J 6 bases; bases outside gene matches: 15. This CDR3 contains 15 residues. Germline assignment: CDR1 LNHDA and CDR2 SQIVND (reference sequence). The CDR3 reads CASKTLADLGDTQYF. CDR3 DNA: TGTGCCAGCAAAACTCTAGCGGACCTTGGGGATACGCAGTATTTT.

In this sample, this clone turned up once. For the CDR3, the DNA is TGTGCCAGCAAAGGGGACAAAAACTATGGCTACACCTTC. Amino acid sequence: CASKGDKNYGYTF. The V call is TRBV9, the J call TRBJ1-2, with D possibly matching TRBD1 (6 bases). Trimming took 6 bases from V and 2 from J, leaving 11 bases between them. Germline CDR1 reads SGDLS; CDR2 reads YYNGEE. The CDR3 runs to 13 residues. The whole variable domain, filled in from reference TRBV9 and TRBJ1-2, reads DSGVTQTPKHLITATGQRVTLRCSPRSGDLSVYWYQQSLDQGLQFLIQYYNGEERAKGNILERFSAQQFPDLHSELNLSSLELGDSALYFCASKGDKNYGYTFGSGTRLTVV.

In DNA, the CDR3 is TGCGCCAGCAGCTTGGGGTCAATTGCTTACTCTGGGGCCAACGTCCTGACTTTC. Amino acids: CASSLGSIAYSGANVLTF. This rearrangement joins TRBV5-1 to TRBJ2-6; D gene unclear. This CDR3 is built from 18 residues. Germline V gene lookup returns CDR1 SGHRS and CDR2 YFSETQ. Trimming took 0 bases from V and 0 from J, leaving 13 bases between them.

The chain links TRBV27 to TRBJ1-4; 10 bases are shared with TRBD1. Trimming at V came to 6 bases and at J to 6 bases, leaving 7 bases not matched to a gene. The CDR3 loop spans 15 amino acids. Germline-derived CDR1 and CDR2 are MNHEY and SMNVEV (reference sequence). CDR3 protein: CASSRTGGHHEKLFF. The CDR3, as DNA: TGTGCCAGCAGCCGGACAGGGGGGCACCATGAAAAACTGTTTTTT.

CDR3 in amino acids: CASSLAAQETQYF. For the CDR3, the DNA is TGTGCCAGCAGCTTGGCAGCCCAAGAGACCCAGTACTTC. The chain links TRBV11-2 to TRBJ2-5; the D is unclear. The CDR3 contains 13 residues. The V end lost 3 bases, the J end lost 1 base, and 6 bases lay between the germline ends. Germline V gene data show CDR1 as SGHAT and CDR2 as FQNNGV.

This chain uses TRBV2 with TRBJ2-3; 7 nucleotides align to TRBD1. This CDR3 region has 13 residues. Germline CDR1 reads SNHLY; CDR2 reads FYNNEI. V dropped 8 bases and J dropped 2; count of bases not matched to a gene: 4. The CDR3 protein is CASSGQLTDTQYF. CDR3 DNA: TGTGCCAGCTCGGGACAGCTCACAGATACGCAGTATTTT.

The CDR3 region is CASSGTSGDEQYF. Written as DNA, the CDR3 is TGTGCCAGCTCAGGGACTAGCGGGGACGAGCAGTACTTC. This sequence joins TRBV7-9 and TRBJ2-5; 13 bases agree with TRBD2. The J call may be wrong; the DNA end is better matched by TRBJ2-7. This CDR3 contains 13 residues. Germline V gene lookup returns CDR1 SEHNR and CDR2 FQNEAQ (reference sequence).

The chain couples TRBV6-5 to TRBJ2-6, with 11 positions matching TRBD1. Unmatched junction bases numbered 9, after V lost 4 bases and J lost 13 bases. Looked up from germline, CDR1 is MNHEY and CDR2 is SVGAGI. The CDR3 contains 15 residues. CDR3 in amino acids: CASSSNRDRGGVLTF. The CDR3 DNA follows: TGTGCCAGCAGTTCCAACCGGGACAGGGGGGGAGTCCTGACTTTC.

V and J are TRBV6-1 and TRBJ2-7; D uncertain. Trimming took 0 bases from V and 4 from J, leaving 10 bases between them. Germline lookup yields CDR1 MNHNS and CDR2 SASEGT. The CDR3 has 14 amino acids. This chain's CDR3 is CASSEALLSYEQYF. The CDR3, as DNA: TGTGCCAGCAGTGAAGCGCTATTGAGTTACGAGCAGTACTTC.

This chain joins TRBV5-4 and TRBJ1-1; D is possibly TRBD1 (5 bases). Germline V gives CDR1 SGHNT, CDR2 YYREEE (reference sequence). V was cut by 0 bases and J by 1 base, with 13 bases left in between. The CDR3 extends over 16 amino acids. The CDR3 loop reads CASSLAGGGKNTEAFF. The CDR3 coding sequence is TGTGCCAGCAGCTTGGCTGGTGGGGGAAAGAACACTGAAGCTTTCTTT.

The chain recombines TRBV7-8 with TRBJ2-2; possible D gene TRBD2, 5 bases. The V and J ends lost 5 bases and 7 bases respectively, with 26 bases between them. CDR3 length equals 18 residues. CDR1 SGHVS and CDR2 FQNEAQ come from the germline V gene. The CDR3 loop reads CASSPYIARTPRGGELFF. CDR3 nucleotides: TGTGCCAGCAGCCCCTACATAGCCCGGACTCCCCGTGGCGGGGAGCTGTTTTTT.

J is TRBJ1-1 and V is TRBV19, with 10 bases that match TRBD1. V trimming: 5 bases; J trimming: 3 bases; junction bases outside the gene matches: 9. Germline V gene data show CDR1 as LNHDA and CDR2 as SQIVND (reference sequence). CDR3 length equals 16 residues. The CDR3 loop reads CASSLIRQGAYTEAFF. The CDR3 coding sequence is TGTGCCAGTAGTCTTATCAGACAGGGGGCGTACACTGAAGCTTTCTTT.

This rearrangement joins TRBV4-1 to TRBJ2-5; tentative D call: TRBD1 (6 bases). V lost 4 bases and J lost 5, with 17 bases in between. CDR1 is MGHRA and CDR2 is YSYEKL in the germline V gene. The CDR3 is 15 residues long. This CDR3 reads CASSRIPGQQETQYF. The CDR3 coding sequence is TGCGCCAGCAGCCGAATACCGGGACAACAGGAGACCCAGTACTTC.

This clone occurred once. The genes are TRBV7-2 and TRBJ2-7; D not certain. The germline V gene has CDR1 SGHTA and CDR2 FQGNSA. This CDR3 region has 15 residues. Deletions cut 1 base from V and 3 bases from J, with 13 bases between. The CDR3 nucleotides are TGTGCCAGCAGCTTAGACGCCAGGAGATTCTACGAGCAGTACTTC. This gives the protein CASSLDARRFYEQYF.

The chain recombines TRBV29-1 with TRBJ2-3; D may be TRBD1 (5 bases). The CDR3 has 14 residues. V was cut by 2 bases and J by 0 bases, with 9 bases left in between. Germline V gene lookup returns CDR1 SQVTM and CDR2 ANQGSEA. CDR3 protein: CSVETGASTDTQYF. In DNA, the CDR3 is TGCAGCGTTGAAACAGGAGCCAGCACAGATACGCAGTATTTT.

This clone appeared a single time. The chain couples TRBV25-1 to TRBJ1-5; a possible D gene is TRBD1 (6 bases). V was shortened by 4 bases and J by 0 bases, with 19 bases between the two germline ends. The CDR3 length is 18 residues. Germline assignment: CDR1 MGHDK and CDR2 SYGVNS. CDR3 amino acids: CASSGERTGGYSNQPQHF. The DNA for the CDR3 is TGTGCCAGCAGTGGGGAAAGAACCGGGGGCTATAGCAATCAGCCCCAGCATTTT.

This clone was detected only once. The rearrangement links TRBV28 to TRBJ2-6; tentative D call: TRBD1 (5 bases). The germline V gene encodes CDR1 MDHEN and CDR2 SYDVKM. The ends were cut back, 6 bases at V and 4 bases at J, with 10 bases in the middle. CDR3 length: 14 residues. The CDR3 protein is CASRAGYGANVLTF. The CDR3 DNA sequence: TGTGCCAGCAGGGCAGGGTACGGGGCCAACGTCCTGACTTTC.

The chain joins TRBV5-4 to TRBJ2-1; 7 nucleotides line up with TRBD2. V was pared by 0 bases and J by 5 bases, with 5 bases of the junction left unmatched. The length of the CDR3 is 15 residues. The germline V gene has CDR1 SGHNT and CDR2 YYREEE (reference sequence). The CDR3 DNA reads TGTGCCAGCAGCTTGGGGGACTACACGAACAATGAGCAGTTCTTC. This sequence encodes CASSLGDYTNNEQFF.

This chain joins TRBV18 and TRBJ2-7, with TRBD2 matching 10 bases. The CDR3 consists of 14 residues. V dropped 6 bases and J dropped 4; count of bases not matched to a gene: 6. The germline V gene has CDR1 KGHSH and CDR2 LQKENI. The CDR3 bases are TGTGCCAGCTCCCCTAGCGGGAGTAATTACGAGCAGTACTTC. Its protein product is CASSPSGSNYEQYF.

This clone was recorded only once. The V call is TRBV15, the J call TRBJ1-5; D unresolved. The CDR3 totals 13 residues. Germline-derived CDR1 and CDR2 are LNHNV and YYDKDF (reference sequence). The V end was cut by 6 bases, the J end by 4 bases, with 10 bases between. CDR3 loop: CATRISRNQPQHF. Here the CDR3 DNA reads TGTGCCACCAGGATATCCAGAAATCAGCCCCAGCATTTT.

The rearrangement joins TRBV28 to TRBJ2-1; possible D gene TRBD2, 5 bases. Germline lookup yields CDR1 MDHEN and CDR2 SYDVKM. V was shortened by 4 bases and J by 3 bases, with 16 bases between the two germline ends. The CDR3 contains 16 residues. Here the CDR3 DNA reads TGTGCCAGCAGTTACTCCTTTGGACGGGGCTACAATGAGCAGTTCTTC. It codes for CASSYSFGRGYNEQFF.

The chain is built from TRBV5-6 and TRBJ2-5; tentatively, D is TRBD1 (5 bases). The V end was cut by 5 bases, the J end by 3 bases, with 11 bases between. This CDR3 spans 13 amino acids. Germline CDR1 and CDR2: SGHDT and YYEEEE. CDR3 protein: CASRGRFKETQYF. In DNA form, the CDR3 reads TGTGCCAGCAGGGGGCGTTTTAAAGAGACCCAGTACTTC.

In this sample, this clone turned up a few times. The chain links TRBV6-5 to TRBJ2-3; no firm D call. V gave up 1 base and J gave up 6 bases, with 8 bases separating them. Germline V gives CDR1 MNHEY, CDR2 SVGAGI. CDR3 size: 13 residues. The CDR3 nucleotides are TGTGCCAGCAGTTACTTCGCTGGGGATACGCAGTATTTT. Translation gives CASSYFAGDTQYF.

This clone has a single count. The chain uses TRBV4-1 and TRBJ2-6; D is perhaps TRBD1 (6 bases). The ends were cut back, 3 bases at V and 1 base at J, with 19 bases in the middle. CDR1 MGHRA and CDR2 YSYEKL come from the germline V gene. The CDR3 totals 19 residues. CDR3 loop: CASSQSPGHPSSGANVLTF. In nucleotides, the CDR3 is TGCGCCAGCAGCCAGAGTCCGGGACACCCGAGTTCTGGGGCCAACGTCCTGACTTTC.

This chain links TRBV7-2 with TRBJ1-2, with D tentatively TRBD1 (5 bases). Germline V gene sequence: CDR1 SGHTA, CDR2 FQGNSA. The CDR3 runs to 17 residues. Trimming took 4 bases from V and 6 from J, leaving 24 bases between them. This chain's CDR3 is CASSWILGTQPGNGYTF. The DNA for the CDR3 is TGTGCCAGCAGCTGGATCCTCGGGACGCAACCAGGGAATGGCTACACCTTC.

The chain carries TRBV28 and TRBJ1-2; tentatively, D is TRBD1 (5 bases). Trimming removed 6 bases from V and 4 bases from J, with 12 bases in between. The CDR3 contains 13 residues. The germline CDR1 and CDR2 sequences are MDHEN and SYDVKM. CDR3 nucleotide sequence: TGTGCCAGCAGGCAGGGTTTAGGCTATGGCTACACCTTC. This gives the protein CASRQGLGYGYTF.

This sequence joins TRBV29-1 and TRBJ2-3; TRBD1 aligns across 8 bases. Per germline, CDR1 SQVTM and CDR2 ANQGSEA. After removal of 7 bases from V and 1 base from J, the junction contained 4 bases not matched to a gene. This CDR3 is built from 13 residues. Written as DNA, the CDR3 is TGCAGCGGGTTACAGGGGGGCACAGATACGCAGTATTTT. Its translation is CSGLQGGTDTQYF.